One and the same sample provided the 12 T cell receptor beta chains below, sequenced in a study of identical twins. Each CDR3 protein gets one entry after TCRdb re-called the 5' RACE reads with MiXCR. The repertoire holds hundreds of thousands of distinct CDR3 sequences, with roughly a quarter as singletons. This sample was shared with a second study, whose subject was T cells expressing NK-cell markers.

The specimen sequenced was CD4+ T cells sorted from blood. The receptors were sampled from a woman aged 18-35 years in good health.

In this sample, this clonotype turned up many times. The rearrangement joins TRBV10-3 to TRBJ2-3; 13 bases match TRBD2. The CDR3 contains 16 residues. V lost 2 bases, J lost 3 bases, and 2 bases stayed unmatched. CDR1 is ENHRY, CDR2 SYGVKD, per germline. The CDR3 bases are TGTGCCATCAGTGAGGGACTAGCGGGAGTAACAGATACGCAGTATTTT. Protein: CAISEGLAGVTDTQYF.

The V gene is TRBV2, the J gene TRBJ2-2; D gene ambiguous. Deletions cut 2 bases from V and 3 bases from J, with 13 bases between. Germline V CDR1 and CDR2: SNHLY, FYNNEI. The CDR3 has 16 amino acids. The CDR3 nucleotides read TGTGCCAGCAGTGAAAGTGGTATTCTAGACACCGGGGAGCTGTTTTTT. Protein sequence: CASSESGILDTGELFF.

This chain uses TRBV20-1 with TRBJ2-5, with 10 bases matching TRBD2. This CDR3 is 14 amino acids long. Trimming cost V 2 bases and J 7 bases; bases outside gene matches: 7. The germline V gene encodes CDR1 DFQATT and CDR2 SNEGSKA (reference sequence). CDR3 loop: CSARYERGGGTQYF. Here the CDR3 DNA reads TGCAGTGCTAGATACGAGCGGGGGGGCGGGACCCAGTACTTC.

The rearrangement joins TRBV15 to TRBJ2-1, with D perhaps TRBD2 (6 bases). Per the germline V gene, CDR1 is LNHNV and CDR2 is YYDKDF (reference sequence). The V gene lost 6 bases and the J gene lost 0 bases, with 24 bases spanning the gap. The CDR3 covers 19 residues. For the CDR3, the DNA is TGTGCCACCAGAACCGGGACTGCCTCCATTCTTAGCTCCTACAATGAGCAGTTCTTC. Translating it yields CATRTGTASILSSYNEQFF.

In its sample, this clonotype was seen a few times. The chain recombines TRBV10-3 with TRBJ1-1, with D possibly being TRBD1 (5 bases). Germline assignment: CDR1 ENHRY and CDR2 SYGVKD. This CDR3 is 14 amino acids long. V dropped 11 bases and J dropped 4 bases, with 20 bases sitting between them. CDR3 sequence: CAAGDVERGTEAFF. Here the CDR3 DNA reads TGTGCCGCCGGGGACGTCGAGCGCGGCACTGAAGCTTTCTTT.

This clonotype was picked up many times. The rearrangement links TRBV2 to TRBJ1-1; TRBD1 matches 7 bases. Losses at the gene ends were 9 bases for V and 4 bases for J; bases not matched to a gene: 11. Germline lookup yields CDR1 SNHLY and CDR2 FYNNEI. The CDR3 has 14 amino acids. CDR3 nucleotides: TGTGCCAGGATTAGGACAGGCTGGGGCACTGAAGCTTTCTTT. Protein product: CARIRTGWGTEAFF. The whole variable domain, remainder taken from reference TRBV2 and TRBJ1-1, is EPEVTQTPSHQVTQMGQEVILRCVPISNHLYFYWYRQILGQKVEFLVSFYNNEISEKSEIFDDQFSVERPDGSNFTLKIRSTKLEDSAMYFCARIRTGWGTEAFFGQGTRLTVV.

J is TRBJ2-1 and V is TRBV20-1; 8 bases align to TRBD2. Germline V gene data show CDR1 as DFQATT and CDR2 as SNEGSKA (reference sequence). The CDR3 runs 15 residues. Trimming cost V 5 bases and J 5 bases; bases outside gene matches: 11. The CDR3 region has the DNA TGCAGTGCTCTCCTGAGCGGGAGTTATAACAATGAGCAGTTCTTC. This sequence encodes CSALLSGSYNNEQFF.

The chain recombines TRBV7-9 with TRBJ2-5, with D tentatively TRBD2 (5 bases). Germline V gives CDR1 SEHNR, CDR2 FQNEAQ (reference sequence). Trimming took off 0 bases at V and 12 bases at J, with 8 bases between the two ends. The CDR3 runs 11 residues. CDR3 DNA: TGTGCCAGCAGCTTAGCCCTAGCTGAGTACTTC. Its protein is CASSLALAEYF.

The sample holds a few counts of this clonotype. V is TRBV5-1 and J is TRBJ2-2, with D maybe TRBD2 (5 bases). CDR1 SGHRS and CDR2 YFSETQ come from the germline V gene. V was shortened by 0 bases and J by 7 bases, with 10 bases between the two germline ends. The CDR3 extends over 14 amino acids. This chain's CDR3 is CASSLVVGVGELFF. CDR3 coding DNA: TGCGCCAGCAGCTTGGTTGTCGGGGTCGGGGAGCTGTTTTTT.

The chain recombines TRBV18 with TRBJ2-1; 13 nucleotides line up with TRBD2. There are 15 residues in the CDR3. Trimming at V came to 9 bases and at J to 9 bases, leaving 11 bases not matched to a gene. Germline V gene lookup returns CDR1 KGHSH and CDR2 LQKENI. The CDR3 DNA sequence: TGTGCCAGTGCCCCGGGACTAGCGGGATTGGGTGAGCAGTTCTTC. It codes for CASAPGLAGLGEQFF. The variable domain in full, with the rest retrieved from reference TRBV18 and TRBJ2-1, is NAGVMQNPRHLVRRRGQEARLRCSPMKGHSHVYWYRQLPEEGLKFMVYLQKENIIDESGMPKERFSAEFPKEGPSILRIQQVVRGDSAAYFCASAPGLAGLGEQFFGPGTRLTVL.

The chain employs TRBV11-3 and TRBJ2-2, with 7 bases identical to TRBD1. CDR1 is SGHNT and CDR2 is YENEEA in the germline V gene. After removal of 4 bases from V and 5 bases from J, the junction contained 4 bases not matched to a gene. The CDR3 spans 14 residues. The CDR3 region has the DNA TGTGCCAGCAGCTACGGACAGGCAACCGGGGAGCTGTTTTTT. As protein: CASSYGQATGELFF.

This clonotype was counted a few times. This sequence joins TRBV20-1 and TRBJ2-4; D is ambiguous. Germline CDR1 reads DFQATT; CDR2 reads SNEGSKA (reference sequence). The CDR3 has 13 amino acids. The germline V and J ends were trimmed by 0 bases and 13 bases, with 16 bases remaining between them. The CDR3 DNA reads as TGCAGTGCTAGAGATCTCTTAGCCGTGGGCCAGTACTTC. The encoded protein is CSARDLLAVGQYF.